This TCR beta chain came from a study of beta chain features in type 1 diabetes. Study outcomes and limitations: Cells carrying high TCR expression could end up over-represented when cDNA is sequenced. Sampled from patients, naive, central memory and Treg TCRB repertoires appeared more similar than those sampled from healthy donors.

The authors reverse transcribed all of the isolated RNA, so sequencing captured expressed TCRB transcripts. TCRdb's table, derived via immunoSEQ multiplex PCR, lists solely in-frame clones and lacks some. The repertoire holds 350,000 to 400,000 clones, about 14% seen once, with under 0.02% in the top ten. CDR3 length: 16 residues. Germline lookup yields CDR1 LNHNV and CDR2 YYDKDF (reference sequence). Trimming removed 9 bases from V and 5 bases from J; junction bases left unmatched: 12. As for this clone: Its specificity is not known.

V is TRBV15 and J is TRBJ2-2; 10 bases line up with TRBD1. The TCR was taken from a woman under 30 in good health. The sample was naive CD4+ T cells from blood. CDR3 sequence reads: CATFNMGQGLTGELFF. The CDR3 bases are TGTGCCACTTTCAACATGGGACAGGGGTTAACCGGGGAGCTGTTTTTT.